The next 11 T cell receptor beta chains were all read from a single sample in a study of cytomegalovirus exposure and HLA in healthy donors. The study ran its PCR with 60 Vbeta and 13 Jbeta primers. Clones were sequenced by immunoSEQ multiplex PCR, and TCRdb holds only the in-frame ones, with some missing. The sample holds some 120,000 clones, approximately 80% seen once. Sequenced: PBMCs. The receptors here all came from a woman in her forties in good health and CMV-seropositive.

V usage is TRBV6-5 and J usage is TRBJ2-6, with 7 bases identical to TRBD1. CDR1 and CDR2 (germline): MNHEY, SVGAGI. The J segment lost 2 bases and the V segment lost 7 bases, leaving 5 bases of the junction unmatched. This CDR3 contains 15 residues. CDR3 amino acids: CASKRQGPGANVLTF. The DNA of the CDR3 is TGTGCCAGCAAAAGACAGGGTCCTGGGGCCAACGTCCTGACTTTC.

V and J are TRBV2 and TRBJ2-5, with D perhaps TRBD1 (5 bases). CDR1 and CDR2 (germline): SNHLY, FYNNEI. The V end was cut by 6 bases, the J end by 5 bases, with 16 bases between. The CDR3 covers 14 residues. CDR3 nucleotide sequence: TGTGCCAGCAGACTGGACATTCTTGGGGAGACCCAGTACTTC. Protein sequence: CASRLDILGETQYF.

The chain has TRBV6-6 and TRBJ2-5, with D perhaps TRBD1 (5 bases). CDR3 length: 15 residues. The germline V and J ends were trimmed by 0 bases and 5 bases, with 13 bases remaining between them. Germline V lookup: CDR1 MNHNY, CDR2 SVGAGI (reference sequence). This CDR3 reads CASSYSSGKGETQYF. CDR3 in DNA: TGTGCCAGCAGTTACTCTTCAGGGAAGGGGGAGACCCAGTACTTC.

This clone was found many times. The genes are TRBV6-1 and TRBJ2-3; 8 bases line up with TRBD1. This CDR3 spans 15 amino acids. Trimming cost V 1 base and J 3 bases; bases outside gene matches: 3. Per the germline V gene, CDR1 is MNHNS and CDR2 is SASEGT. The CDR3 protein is CASSEGTGRTDTQYF. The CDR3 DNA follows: TGTGCCAGCAGTGAAGGGACAGGGAGGACAGATACGCAGTATTTT.

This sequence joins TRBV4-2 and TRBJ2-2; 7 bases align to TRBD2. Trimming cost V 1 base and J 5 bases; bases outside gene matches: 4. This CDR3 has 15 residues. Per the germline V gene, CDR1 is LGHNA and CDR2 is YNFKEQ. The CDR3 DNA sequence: TGTGCCAGCAGCCAAGGGAGCGGGACGACCGGGGAGCTGTTTTTT. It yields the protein CASSQGSGTTGELFF.

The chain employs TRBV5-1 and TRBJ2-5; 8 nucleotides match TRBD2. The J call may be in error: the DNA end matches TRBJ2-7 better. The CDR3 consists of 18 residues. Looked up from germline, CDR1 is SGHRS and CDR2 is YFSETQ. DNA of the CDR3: TGCGCCAGCAGCTTGGCCGTACCTAGCGGGCCCTTGGGCCACGAGCAGTACTTC. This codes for CASSLAVPSGPLGHEQYF.

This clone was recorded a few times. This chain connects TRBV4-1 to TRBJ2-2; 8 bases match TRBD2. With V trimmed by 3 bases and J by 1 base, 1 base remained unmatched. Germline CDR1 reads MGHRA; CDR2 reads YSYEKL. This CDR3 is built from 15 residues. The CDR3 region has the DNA TGCGCCAGCAGCCAGCTAGCGGGGAACACCGGGGAGCTGTTTTTT. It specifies CASSQLAGNTGELFF.

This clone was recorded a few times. CDR3 nucleotide sequence: TGTGCCATTCTCAGGGGGTCCGGGGAGACCCAGTACTTC. It specifies CAILRGSGETQYF. The chain links TRBV6-6 to TRBJ2-5; 7 positions agree with TRBD1. CDR1 MNHNY and CDR2 SVGAGI come from the germline V gene (reference sequence). J was trimmed by 5 bases and V by 10 bases; bases with no gene match: 10. This CDR3 region has 13 residues.

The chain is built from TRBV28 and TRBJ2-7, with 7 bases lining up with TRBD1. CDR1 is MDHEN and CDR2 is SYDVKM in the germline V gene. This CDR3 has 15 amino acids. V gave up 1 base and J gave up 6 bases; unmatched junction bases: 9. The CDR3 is CASSLYGQVLGEQYF. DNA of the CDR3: TGTGCCAGCAGTTTATACGGACAGGTTTTGGGCGAGCAGTACTTC.

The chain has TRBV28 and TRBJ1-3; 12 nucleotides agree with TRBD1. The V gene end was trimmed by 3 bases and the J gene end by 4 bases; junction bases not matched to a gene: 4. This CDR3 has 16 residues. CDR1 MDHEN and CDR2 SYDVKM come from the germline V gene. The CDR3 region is CASSFQGQGAGNTIYF. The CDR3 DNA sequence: TGTGCCAGCAGTTTCCAGGGACAGGGGGCCGGAAACACCATATATTTT.

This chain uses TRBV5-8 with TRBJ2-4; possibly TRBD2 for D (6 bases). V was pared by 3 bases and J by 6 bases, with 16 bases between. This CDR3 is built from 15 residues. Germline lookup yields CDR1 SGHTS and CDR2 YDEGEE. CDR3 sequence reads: CASSSPGLGGNIQYF. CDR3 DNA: TGTGCCAGCAGCTCACCGGGACTCGGGGGAAACATTCAGTACTTC.